Below, 3 T cell receptor beta chains from the same sample are listed, as sequenced in a study of blood T cell repertoires in COVID-19. The method was immunoSEQ multiplex PCR; TCRdb's version includes in-frame clones alone and lacks a portion of them. The sample has around 110,000 clones, about 80% seen once. Sequenced sample: peripheral blood. The origin of the receptors is a man between 65 and 85 years old with acute or convalescent COVID-19.

V is TRBV6-5 and J is TRBJ2-2; no clear D. The germline V and J ends were trimmed by 5 bases and 4 bases, with 14 bases remaining between them. In germline, CDR1 is MNHEY, CDR2 SVGAGI. The CDR3 covers 15 residues. CDR3 loop: CASSHASPFTGELFF. CDR3 sequence (DNA): TGTGCCAGCAGTCATGCCAGTCCATTCACCGGGGAGCTGTTTTTT.

V and J are TRBV7-9 and TRBJ1-3; D uncertain. Looked up from germline, CDR1 is SEHNR and CDR2 is FQNEAQ (reference sequence). V dropped 11 bases and J dropped 0 bases, with 8 bases sitting between them. The CDR3 length is 12 residues. The CDR3 sequence is CAYGFSGNTIYF. The CDR3 nucleotides are TGTGCCTACGGGTTCTCTGGAAACACCATATATTTT.

The CDR3 DNA follows: TGTGCCAGCAGGAGGACAAACTGGAACACTGAAGCTTTCTTT. It yields the protein CASRRTNWNTEAFF. The rearrangement uses TRBV6-4 and TRBJ1-1; a possible D gene is TRBD1 (5 bases). V lost 6 bases to trimming and J lost 1 base, with 12 bases between them. Germline-derived CDR1 and CDR2 are MRHNA and SNTAGT. The CDR3 totals 14 residues.